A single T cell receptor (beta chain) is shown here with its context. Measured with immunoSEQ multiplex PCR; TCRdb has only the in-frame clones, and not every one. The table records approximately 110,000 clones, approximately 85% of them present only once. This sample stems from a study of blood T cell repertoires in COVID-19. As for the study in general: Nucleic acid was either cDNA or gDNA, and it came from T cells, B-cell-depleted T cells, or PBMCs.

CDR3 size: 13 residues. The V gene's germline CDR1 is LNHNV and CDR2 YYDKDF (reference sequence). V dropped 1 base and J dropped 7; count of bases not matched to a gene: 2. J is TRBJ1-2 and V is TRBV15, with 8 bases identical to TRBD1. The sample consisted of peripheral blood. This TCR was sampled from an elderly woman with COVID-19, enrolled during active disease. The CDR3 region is CATSRAGGLGYTF. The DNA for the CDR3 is TGTGCCACCAGCAGAGCAGGGGGCCTTGGCTACACCTTC.